This TCR beta chain came from a study of blood T cell repertoires in COVID-19. Overall study: COVID-19 samples, acute and convalescent, were from the United States, Italy and Spain. PBMCs, B-cell-depleted T cells, or T cells were the source of the cDNA or gDNA that made up the material.

Authors' data handling: The assay estimated nucleated cells by amplifying reference gene primers. Data came from immunoSEQ multiplex PCR; TCRdb stores just in-frame clones and leaves some out. The DNA was the basis for D and trimming; V, J and clone size are from that table. This table has hundreds of thousands of clones, 83% appearing once. Seattle-derived patients entered the study during active infection and were followed longitudinally. Trimming shortened V by 5 bases and J by 0 bases, and 14 bases separated the two germline ends. CDR1 is MDHEN and CDR2 is SYDVKM in the germline V gene. CDR3 length: 16 amino acids.

The sequencing sample was made of peripheral blood. This chain connects TRBV28 to TRBJ1-3; D might be TRBD1 (6 bases). The receptor's source is a woman under 40 with COVID-19, enrolled during active disease. The CDR3, as DNA: TGTGCCAGCAGTGCTTCGGGACACCTCTCTGGAAACACCATATATTTT. Amino acid sequence: CASSASGHLSGNTIYF.